This TCR beta chain was sequenced during a study of T cells in Graves' hyperthyroidism and ophthalmopathy. Regions amplified from RNA transcripts were the TCR beta CDR3 regions. HTBI primers were the set used in a first-round RT-PCR of the TCR CDR3. TCRdb ran MiXCR on the multiplex PCR reads and lists one entry per CDR3 protein. The sample has fewer than 500,000 distinct CDR3 sequences; over 12% are singletons. This clonotype was counted ten times or more. Germline CDR1 and CDR2: SNHLY and FYNNEI. The CDR3 totals 13 residues. V lost 6 bases to trimming and J lost 7 bases; unmatched junction nucleotides: 4.

V is TRBV2 and J is TRBJ2-2, with TRBD1 matching 8 bases. Source material: blood. The sequence was obtained from a man aged 18 to 29 with Graves' ophthalmopathy. This CDR3 is CASRGTGYGELFF. CDR3 coding DNA: TGTGCCAGCAGGGGGACAGGTTACGGGGAGCTGTTTTTT.